This T cell receptor beta chain originates from a study of blood T cell repertoires in COVID-19. About the research overall: Whether acute or convalescent, the COVID-19 samples came from the United States, Italy and Spain. T cells, B-cell-depleted T cells, or PBMCs supplied cDNA or gDNA.

The V gene end was trimmed by 6 bases and the J gene end by 4 bases; junction bases not matched to a gene: 6. The CDR3 consists of 14 residues. The germline gives CDR1 LNHDA, CDR2 SQIVND (reference sequence). Per the original methods: Scientists estimated how many nucleated cells there were by amplifying reference gene primers. Libraries were prepared by immunoSEQ multiplex PCR; TCRdb keeps only in-frame clonotypes and omits some of them. The V and J calls and the clone size are those of that table, but D and trimming were determined from the DNA. Of about 170,000 clones in the sample, approximately 84% are singletons; the top ten hold roughly 3%.

The chain combines TRBV19 with TRBJ1-3, with 7 bases that match TRBD1. The clonotype originates from a human donor with acute or convalescent COVID-19. The donor label of this sample is uncertain. The source material was peripheral blood. CDR3 amino acids: CASSFGQEGNTIYF. As DNA, the CDR3 is TGTGCCAGTAGCTTTGGACAGGAAGGAAACACCATATATTTT. The whole variable domain, remainder taken from reference TRBV19 and TRBJ1-3, is DGGITQSPKYLFRKEGQNVTLSCEQNLNHDAMYWYRQDPGQGLRLIYYSQIVNDFQKGDIAEGYSVSREKKESFPLTVTSAQKNPTAFYLCASSFGQEGNTIYFGEGSWLTVV.